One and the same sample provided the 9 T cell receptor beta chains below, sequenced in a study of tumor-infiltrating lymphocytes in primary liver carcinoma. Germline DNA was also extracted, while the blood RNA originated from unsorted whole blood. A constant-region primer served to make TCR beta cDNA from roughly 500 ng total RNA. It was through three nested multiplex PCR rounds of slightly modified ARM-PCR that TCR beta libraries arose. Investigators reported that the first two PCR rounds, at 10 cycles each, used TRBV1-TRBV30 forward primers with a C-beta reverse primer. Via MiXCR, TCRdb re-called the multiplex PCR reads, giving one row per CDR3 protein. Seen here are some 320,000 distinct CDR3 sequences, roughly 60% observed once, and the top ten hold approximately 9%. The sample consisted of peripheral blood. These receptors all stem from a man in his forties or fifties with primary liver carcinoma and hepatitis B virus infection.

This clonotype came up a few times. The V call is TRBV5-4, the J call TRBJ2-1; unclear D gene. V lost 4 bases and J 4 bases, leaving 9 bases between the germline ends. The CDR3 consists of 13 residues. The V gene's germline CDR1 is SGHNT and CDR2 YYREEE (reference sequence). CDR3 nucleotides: TGTGCCAGCAGCCAACAGAAATACAATGAGCAGTTCTTC. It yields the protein CASSQQKYNEQFF. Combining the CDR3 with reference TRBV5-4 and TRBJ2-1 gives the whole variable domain ETGVTQSPTHLIKTRGQQVTLRCSSQSGHNTVSWYQQALGQGPQFIFQYYREEENGRGNFPPRFSGLQFPNYSSELNVNALELDDSALYLCASSQQKYNEQFFGPGTRLTVL.

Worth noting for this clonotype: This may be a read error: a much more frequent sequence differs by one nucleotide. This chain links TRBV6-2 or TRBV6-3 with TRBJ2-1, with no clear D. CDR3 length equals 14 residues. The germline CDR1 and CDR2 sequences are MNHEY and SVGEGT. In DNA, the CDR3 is TGTGGCAGCAGCGAAGTGCACTCCTACAATGAGCAGTTCTTC. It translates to CGSSEVHSYNEQFF.

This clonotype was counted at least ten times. This chain's CDR3 is CASQNYGEQFF. Here the CDR3 DNA reads TGTGCCAGCCAAAATTACGGTGAGCAGTTCTTC. The chain has TRBV6-6 and TRBJ2-1; no reliable D call. V was cut by 8 bases and J by 9 bases, with 11 bases left in between. The CDR3 loop spans 11 amino acids. The germline V gene encodes CDR1 MNHNY and CDR2 SVGAGI (reference sequence).

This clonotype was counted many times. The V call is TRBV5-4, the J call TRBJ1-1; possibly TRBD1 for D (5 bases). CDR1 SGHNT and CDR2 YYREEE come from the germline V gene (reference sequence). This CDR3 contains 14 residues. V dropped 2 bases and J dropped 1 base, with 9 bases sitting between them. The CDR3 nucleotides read TGTGCCAGCAGCTTCCGGGGACCGAACACTGAAGCTTTCTTT. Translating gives CASSFRGPNTEAFF.

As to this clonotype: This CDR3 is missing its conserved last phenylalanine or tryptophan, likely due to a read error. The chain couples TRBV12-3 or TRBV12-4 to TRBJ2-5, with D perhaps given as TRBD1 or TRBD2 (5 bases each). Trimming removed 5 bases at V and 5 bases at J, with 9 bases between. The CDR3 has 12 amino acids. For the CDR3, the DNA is TGTGCCAGCAGTCAGGGACCGGAGACCCAGTACTTA. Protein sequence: CASSQGPETQYL.

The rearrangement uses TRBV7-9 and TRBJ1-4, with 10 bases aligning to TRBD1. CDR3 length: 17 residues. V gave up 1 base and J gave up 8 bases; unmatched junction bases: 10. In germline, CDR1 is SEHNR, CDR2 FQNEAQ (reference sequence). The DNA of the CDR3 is TGTGCCAGCAGCTTAGAGTCTCCCGGGACAGGGGACGAAAAACTGTTTTTT. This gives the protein CASSLESPGTGDEKLFF.

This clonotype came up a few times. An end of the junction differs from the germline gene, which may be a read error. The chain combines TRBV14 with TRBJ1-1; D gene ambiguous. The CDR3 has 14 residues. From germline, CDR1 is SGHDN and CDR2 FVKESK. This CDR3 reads CASSQDLVGIEAFF. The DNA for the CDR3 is TGTGCCAGCAGTCAAGATCTCGTAGGCATTGAAGCTTTCTTT.

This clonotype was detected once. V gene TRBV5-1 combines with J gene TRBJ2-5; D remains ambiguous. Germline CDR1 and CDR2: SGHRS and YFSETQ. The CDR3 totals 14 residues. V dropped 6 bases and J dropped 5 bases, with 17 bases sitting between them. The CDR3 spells CASTEPSKGETQYF. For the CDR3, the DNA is TGCGCCAGCACCGAGCCTAGTAAAGGGGAGACCCAGTACTTC.

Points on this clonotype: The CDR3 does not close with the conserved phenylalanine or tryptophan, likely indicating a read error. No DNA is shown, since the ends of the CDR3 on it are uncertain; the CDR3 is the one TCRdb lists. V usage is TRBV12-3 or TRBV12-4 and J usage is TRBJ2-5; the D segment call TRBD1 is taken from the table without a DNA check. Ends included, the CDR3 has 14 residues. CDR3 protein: CASTPQGAEETRYS.